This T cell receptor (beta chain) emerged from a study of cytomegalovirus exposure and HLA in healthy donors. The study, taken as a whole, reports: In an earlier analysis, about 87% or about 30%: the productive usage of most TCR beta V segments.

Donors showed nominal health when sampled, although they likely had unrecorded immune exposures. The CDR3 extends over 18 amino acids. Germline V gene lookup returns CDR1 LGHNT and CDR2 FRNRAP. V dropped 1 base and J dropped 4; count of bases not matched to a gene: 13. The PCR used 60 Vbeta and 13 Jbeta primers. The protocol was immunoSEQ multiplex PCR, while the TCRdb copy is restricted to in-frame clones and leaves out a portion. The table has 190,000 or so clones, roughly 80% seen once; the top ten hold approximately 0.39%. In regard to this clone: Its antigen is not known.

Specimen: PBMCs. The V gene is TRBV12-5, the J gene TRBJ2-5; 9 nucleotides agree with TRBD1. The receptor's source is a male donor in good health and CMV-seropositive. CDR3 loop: CASGLGRLDRGRGETQYF. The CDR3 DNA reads TGTGCTAGTGGTTTGGGTAGGCTGGACAGGGGTCGTGGAGAGACCCAGTACTTC. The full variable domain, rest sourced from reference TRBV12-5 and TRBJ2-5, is DARVTQTPRHKVTEMGQEVTMRCQPILGHNTVFWYRQTMMQGLELLAYFRNRAPLDDSGMPKDRFSAEMPDATLATLKIQPSEPRDSAVYFCASGLGRLDRGRGETQYFGPGTRLLVL.